This TCR beta chain was recovered during a study of molecular identifiers for immune sequencing clone quantification. Trimming left V 2 bases short and J 5 bases short, with 13 bases between. Per the germline V gene, CDR1 is MNHEY and CDR2 is SVGEGT. The CDR3 extends over 14 amino acids. From the PCR reads, TCRdb called clonotypes with MiXCR, one entry per CDR3 protein. The sample carries just under 650,000 distinct CDR3 sequences, 15% to 20% recorded once. The receptor's source is a human donor in good health. Some libraries in this study had Jurkat cell RNA spiked in. This chain joins TRBV6-2 or TRBV6-3 and TRBJ2-7, with a tentative D call TRBD2 (5 bases). Sequencing was done on a sample of naive CD8+ T cells from blood, with Jurkat cell RNA spiked in. Subset reported: FACS-sorted CD8+CD4-CCR7+CD45RA+ naive T cells. The CDR3 loop is CASSYIAGGHEQYF. The CDR3 DNA sequence: TGTGCCAGCAGTTACATCGCAGGCGGGCACGAGCAGTACTTC.